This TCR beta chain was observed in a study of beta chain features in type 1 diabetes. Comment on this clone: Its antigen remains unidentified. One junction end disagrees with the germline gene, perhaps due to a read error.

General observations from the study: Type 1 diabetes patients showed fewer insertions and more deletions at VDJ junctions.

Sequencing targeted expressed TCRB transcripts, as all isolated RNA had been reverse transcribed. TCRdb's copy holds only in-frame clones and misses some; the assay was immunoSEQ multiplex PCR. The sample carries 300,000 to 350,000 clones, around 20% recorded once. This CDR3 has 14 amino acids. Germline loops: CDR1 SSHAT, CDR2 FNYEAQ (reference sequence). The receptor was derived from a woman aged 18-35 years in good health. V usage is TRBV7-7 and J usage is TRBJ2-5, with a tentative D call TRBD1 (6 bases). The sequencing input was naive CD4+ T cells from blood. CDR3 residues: CASSQTGYQETQYF. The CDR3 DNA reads TGTGCTAGCAGCCAGACAGGTTACCAAGAGACCCAGTACTTC.